Presented here are 7 T cell receptor beta chains from one specimen sequenced in a study of response to subunit inactivated influenza vaccine. A single record per CDR3 protein comes from TCRdb applying MiXCR to the RT-PCR reads. Among over 400,000 distinct CDR3 sequences listed, 10% to 15% were seen once. The source was PBMCs from blood, collected roughly 6 weeks after vaccination. These receptors all stem from a man aged 45-65 years who received an inactivated influenza vaccine.

A single count supports this clonotype. The V and J genes are TRBV10-3 and TRBJ2-3, with a possible D match to TRBD1 (6 bases). V was trimmed by 1 base and J by 0 bases, leaving 8 bases between them. From germline, CDR1 is ENHRY and CDR2 SYGVKD. The CDR3 sequence is 15 residues long. This CDR3 reads CAISELDSSTDTQYF. CDR3 coding DNA: TGTGCCATCAGTGAGTTGGACAGTAGCACAGATACGCAGTATTTT.

The chain carries TRBV6-1 and TRBJ2-4; tentatively, D is TRBD1 (6 bases). Trimming stripped 7 bases from V and 1 base from J, with 11 bases between. Germline CDR1 is MNHNS and CDR2 is SASEGT. This CDR3 has 14 residues. The CDR3 is CASNRAGAKNIQYF. The CDR3 coding sequence is TGTGCCAGCAACAGGGCTGGGGCCAAAAACATTCAGTACTTC.

This clonotype was detected a few times. The chain links TRBV12-3 or TRBV12-4 to TRBJ2-1, with 9 bases aligning to TRBD1. The CDR3 has 14 amino acids. V trimming: 6 bases; J trimming: 8 bases; junction bases outside the gene matches: 8. DNA for the CDR3: TGTGCCAGCAGCGTTGGGACAGGGCTCGATGAGCAGTTCTTC. This encodes CASSVGTGLDEQFF.

This clonotype was recorded at least ten times. The chain is built from TRBV7-2 and TRBJ2-7, with 7 bases matching TRBD1. The junction had 3 bases not matched to a gene; V was cut back by 1 base and J by 0 bases. Per the germline V gene, CDR1 is SGHTA and CDR2 is FQGNSA. The CDR3 has 15 amino acids. Here the CDR3 reads CASSLGTGSSYEQYF. The CDR3 DNA is TGTGCCAGCAGCTTAGGGACAGGTAGCTCCTACGAGCAGTACTTC.

A few counts support this clonotype. Written as DNA, the CDR3 is TGTGCCAGCAGCCAGACTAGCGGGAGGAGCGAGCAGTACTTC. This translates into CASSQTSGRSEQYF. The genes are TRBV14 and TRBJ2-7; 13 bases line up with TRBD2. Germline CDR1 reads SGHDN; CDR2 reads FVKESK. The CDR3 is 14 residues long. The ends lost 3 bases at V and 6 bases at J; junction bases unmatched: 2.

The V call is TRBV20-1, the J call TRBJ2-1; 7 bases are a match to TRBD1. Germline V lookup: CDR1 DFQATT, CDR2 SNEGSKA (reference sequence). This CDR3 has 14 residues. V shed 7 bases and J 5 bases; nucleotides not matched to a gene: 11. The CDR3 loop reads CSVPRGTVHNEQFF. For the CDR3, the DNA is TGCAGTGTTCCGAGAGGGACAGTCCACAATGAGCAGTTCTTC.

This clonotype was observed a handful of times. The chain joins TRBV28 to TRBJ1-5, with TRBD1 identical over 7 bases. Germline V gene lookup returns CDR1 MDHEN and CDR2 SYDVKM. The ends lost 5 bases at V and 3 bases at J; junction bases unmatched: 4. This CDR3 contains 14 residues. This CDR3 reads CASSGGQYNQPQHF. DNA for the CDR3: TGTGCCAGCAGTGGGGGACAGTACAATCAGCCCCAGCATTTT.